This passage covers 25 T cell receptor beta chains from one sample sequenced in a study of shared clonotypes between healthy human individuals. TCRdb's table, derived via immunoSEQ multiplex PCR, lists solely in-frame clones and lacks some. The repertoire holds about 1.5 million clones, with roughly 96% as singletons. Sequenced input: naive CD4+ T cells sorted from blood. Subset specified: CD45RA+ positively selected. All receptors derive from a man aged 25 to 45 in good health.

This chain uses TRBV6-1 with TRBJ2-7, with no clear D. V lost 0 bases and J lost 3, with 18 bases in between. CDR1 is MNHNS and CDR2 is SASEGT in the germline V gene. The CDR3 spans 17 residues. CDR3 amino acids: CASSEALMGQLNYEQYF. CDR3 nucleotide sequence: TGTGCCAGCAGTGAAGCGCTTATGGGCCAACTAAACTACGAGCAGTACTTC.

CDR3 loop: CASSLVRDTSNQPQHF. CDR3 sequence (DNA): TGTGCCAGCAGCTTAGTCAGGGATACGAGCAATCAGCCCCAGCATTTT. This chain connects TRBV7-2 to TRBJ1-5; a possible D gene is TRBD1 (5 bases). Germline loops: CDR1 SGHTA, CDR2 FQGNSA. This CDR3 comprises 16 residues. Deletions cut 1 base from V and 1 base from J, with 11 bases between.

On this clone itself: This sample also contains other DNA sequences that code for the same CDR3. This chain joins TRBV7-9 and TRBJ1-5, with D uncertain. V dropped 2 bases and J dropped 0 bases, with 5 bases sitting between them. This CDR3 contains 14 residues. The V gene's germline CDR1 is SEHNR and CDR2 FQNEAQ (reference sequence). The chain's CDR3 is CASSLRDSNQPQHF. In DNA form, the CDR3 reads TGTGCCAGCAGCTTACGGGATAGCAATCAGCCCCAGCATTTT.

The V and J genes are TRBV18 and TRBJ1-3; TRBD1 might be the D (6 bases). V was pared by 3 bases and J by 0 bases, with 15 bases between. In germline, CDR1 is KGHSH, CDR2 LQKENI. The CDR3 contains 17 residues. CDR3 sequence reads: CASSPYRLGGSGNTIYF. The CDR3 DNA is TGTGCCAGCTCACCTTACCGCCTAGGGGGCTCTGGAAACACCATATATTTT.

The table lists this clone with a count of one. The gene calls are TRBV2 and TRBJ1-1; D not resolved. Trimming took off 1 base at V and 5 bases at J, with 8 bases between the two ends. This CDR3 contains 13 residues. CDR1 and CDR2 from the germline V gene are SNHLY and FYNNEI. CDR3 bases: TGTGCCAGCAGTGAAGACCTCCTAACTGAAGCTTTCTTT. Translating gives CASSEDLLTEAFF.

The V call is TRBV7-2, the J call TRBJ2-1, with D unclear. The germline gives CDR1 SGHTA, CDR2 FQGNSA. The length of the CDR3 is 14 residues. Trimming shortened V by 3 bases and J by 5 bases, and 11 bases separated the two germline ends. CDR3 in amino acids: CASSFDGRNNEQFF. For the CDR3, the DNA is TGTGCCAGCAGCTTCGACGGGCGAAACAATGAGCAGTTCTTC.

The chain recombines TRBV11-2 with TRBJ2-7; 7 positions agree with TRBD2. CDR1 is SGHAT, CDR2 FQNNGV, per germline. This CDR3 contains 15 residues. The J segment lost 6 bases and the V segment lost 1 base, leaving 9 bases of the junction unmatched. The CDR3 here is CASSLVGGPDFEQYF. Here the CDR3 DNA reads TGTGCCAGCAGCTTAGTGGGAGGGCCCGACTTCGAGCAGTACTTC.

The chain recombines TRBV21-1 with TRBJ2-1; the table gives TRBD1 as D, unverified against the DNA. TRBV21-1 represents a pseudogene. This CDR3 spans 15 amino acids. The CDR3 region is CASSAGFDGACEQFF. The CDR3 nucleotides read TGTGCCAGCAGTGCAGGGTTTGATGGAGCATGCGAGCAGTTCTTC.

The chain joins TRBV13 to TRBJ2-7; 11 positions match TRBD2. The CDR3 consists of 15 residues. Germline CDR1 and CDR2: PRHDT and FYEKMQ (reference sequence). After removal of 1 base from V and 4 bases from J, the junction contained 3 bases not matched to a gene. The CDR3 loop is CASSLEGLAAYEQYF. CDR3 coding DNA: TGTGCCAGCAGCTTAGAGGGACTAGCGGCGTACGAGCAGTACTTC.

This chain uses TRBV10-3 with TRBJ2-3; TRBD2 matches 11 bases. There are 16 residues in the CDR3. V lost 4 bases and J lost 6; bases outside the gene matches: 9. Germline CDR1 is ENHRY and CDR2 is SYGVKD. CDR3 sequence: CAISGPETSGSDTQYF. The CDR3 nucleotides read TGTGCCATCAGTGGGCCCGAAACTAGCGGGAGTGATACGCAGTATTTT.

Points on this clone: Other DNA sequences of this sample code for an identical CDR3. The chain joins TRBV28 to TRBJ2-3; D gene ambiguous. Germline-derived CDR1 and CDR2 are MDHEN and SYDVKM. This CDR3 comprises 13 residues. Trimming removed 5 bases at V and 2 bases at J, with 8 bases between. The CDR3 nucleotides read TGTGCCAGCAGTAGTGGATCCACAGATACGCAGTATTTT. Translating it yields CASSSGSTDTQYF.

In regard to this clone: Within the sample, other DNA sequences also encode this same CDR3. V gene TRBV28 combines with J gene TRBJ2-5, with a tentative D call TRBD2 (5 bases). The V gene lost 1 base and the J gene lost 3 bases, with 6 bases spanning the gap. Germline CDR1 and CDR2: MDHEN and SYDVKM. The CDR3 spans 13 residues. The CDR3 here is CASSLSGEETQYF. In nucleotides, the CDR3 is TGTGCCAGCAGTTTATCCGGGGAAGAGACCCAGTACTTC.

The rearrangement uses TRBV28 and TRBJ2-1, with TRBD2 matching 15 bases. Germline V gives CDR1 MDHEN, CDR2 SYDVKM. V was pared by 7 bases and J by 7 bases, with 17 bases of the junction left unmatched. The CDR3 has 19 amino acids. CDR3: CASNPLGTSGRWIKNEQFF. The CDR3 DNA reads TGTGCCAGCAATCCTTTGGGGACTAGCGGGAGGTGGATTAAGAATGAGCAGTTCTTC.

V and J are TRBV15 and TRBJ2-3; 9 positions agree with TRBD1. The V gene end was trimmed by 1 base and the J gene end by 5 bases; junction bases not matched to a gene: 7. CDR1 and CDR2 (germline): LNHNV, YYDKDF (reference sequence). The CDR3 length is 16 residues. DNA for the CDR3: TGTGCCACCAGCAGAGGTCACAGGGGGCAAGGAGATACGCAGTATTTT. The encoded protein is CATSRGHRGQGDTQYF.

This rearrangement joins TRBV5-4 to TRBJ2-3; 11 nucleotides match TRBD2. The CDR3 totals 17 residues. CDR1 is SGHNT and CDR2 is YYREEE in the germline V gene (reference sequence). After removal of 4 bases from V and 6 bases from J, the junction contained 13 bases not matched to a gene. The CDR3 loop reads CASSPGTSGSIKDTQYF. The CDR3 nucleotides read TGTGCCAGCAGCCCCGGGACTAGCGGATCCATAAAGGATACGCAGTATTTT.

The chain employs TRBV5-4 and TRBJ2-7; no definite D call. This CDR3 contains 15 residues. Looked up from germline, CDR1 is SGHNT and CDR2 is YYREEE (reference sequence). The ends were cut back, 4 bases at V and 4 bases at J, with 18 bases in the middle. The CDR3 sequence: CASSNPSAQVYEQYF. The DNA of the CDR3 is TGTGCCAGCAGCAACCCCTCCGCCCAGGTGTACGAGCAGTACTTC.

V is TRBV21-1 and J is TRBJ2-7; TRBD1 was called by the table and not checked on the DNA. TRBV21-1 is a known pseudogene. The CDR3 covers 16 residues. The CDR3 bases are TGTGCCAGCAGCAACATAGCAGGACAGGGCCATGGGAAGCAGTACTTC. It translates to CASSNIAGQGHGKQYF.

The chain is built from TRBV7-9 and TRBJ2-1; 10 positions match TRBD2. Looked up from germline, CDR1 is SEHNR and CDR2 is FQNEAQ (reference sequence). The CDR3 contains 16 residues. J was trimmed by 3 bases and V by 4 bases; bases with no gene match: 6. DNA for the CDR3: TGTGCCAGCAGCTCCCCCGGGACTAGCGTCTACAATGAGCAGTTCTTC. This encodes CASSSPGTSVYNEQFF.

The chain couples TRBV5-1 to TRBJ2-5, with 10 bases aligning to TRBD2. Germline loops: CDR1 SGHRS, CDR2 YFSETQ. V was pared by 2 bases and J by 1 base, with 2 bases of the junction left unmatched. The CDR3 covers 15 residues. CDR3 coding DNA: TGCGCCAGCAGCTTCTGGACTAGCGGCCAAGAGACCCAGTACTTC. Its translation: CASSFWTSGQETQYF. The whole variable domain, filled in from reference TRBV5-1 and TRBJ2-5, reads KAGVTQTPRYLIKTRGQQVTLSCSPISGHRSVSWYQQTPGQGLQFLFEYFSETQRNKGNFPGRFSGRQFSNSRSEMNVSTLELGDSALYLCASSFWTSGQETQYFGPGTRLLVL.

A remark on this clone: Other nucleotide sequences from this sample produce the same CDR3. This chain joins TRBV5-1 and TRBJ2-7; D unresolved. Trimming took 0 bases from V and 1 from J, leaving 5 bases between them. This CDR3 is 13 amino acids long. Germline V gene sequence: CDR1 SGHRS, CDR2 YFSETQ. CDR3 in DNA: TGCGCCAGCAGCTTGGTGGGGTCCTACGAGCAGTACTTC. It specifies CASSLVGSYEQYF.

The V gene is TRBV28, the J gene TRBJ2-1; D may match TRBD1 or TRBD2 (5 bases each). CDR3 size: 15 residues. CDR1 is MDHEN, CDR2 SYDVKM, per germline. V was pared by 5 bases and J by 0 bases, with 11 bases between. The CDR3 sequence: CASSPGTGSYNEQFF. The CDR3 DNA reads as TGTGCCAGCAGTCCCGGGACGGGCTCCTACAATGAGCAGTTCTTC.

This rearrangement joins TRBV19 to TRBJ2-4; 9 nucleotides agree with TRBD2. Germline V gives CDR1 LNHDA, CDR2 SQIVND (reference sequence). Germline trimming cut 6 bases from V and 3 bases from J; bases unmatched to any gene: 15. This CDR3 has 18 amino acids. CDR3 coding DNA: TGTGCCAGTAGCCCACCCGGAGGACTAGCGTCTGTCAAAAACATTCAGTACTTC. This codes for CASSPPGGLASVKNIQYF.

The CDR3 coding sequence is TGTGCCAGCTACAGGGGCACCGGGGAGCTGTTTTTT. Translated: CASYRGTGELFF. The genes are TRBV2 and TRBJ2-2; 7 positions match TRBD1. Per germline, CDR1 SNHLY and CDR2 FYNNEI. The CDR3 has 12 residues. The ends lost 8 bases at V and 4 bases at J; junction bases unmatched: 1.

In this sample, this clone turned up once. The genes are TRBV9 and TRBJ2-1, with TRBD1 identical over 9 bases. The CDR3 loop spans 15 amino acids. Germline CDR1 and CDR2: SGDLS and YYNGEE. V was clipped by 5 bases and J by 3 bases; unmatched bases: 6. The CDR3 loop reads CASSPDRGVYNEQFF. The CDR3 region has the DNA TGTGCCAGCAGTCCGGACAGGGGAGTCTACAATGAGCAGTTCTTC.

The gene calls are TRBV10-3 and TRBJ2-3, with 9 bases identical to TRBD2. V lost 10 bases, J lost 2 bases, and 10 bases stayed unmatched. The CDR3 loop spans 15 amino acids. Germline V lookup: CDR1 ENHRY, CDR2 SYGVKD. The CDR3 here is CASGGLAGPTDTQYF. The CDR3 nucleotides are TGTGCCAGCGGCGGCCTAGCGGGGCCCACAGATACGCAGTATTTT.